This T cell receptor (beta chain) was observed in a study of T cells in Graves' hyperthyroidism and ophthalmopathy. The wider study: Pretreatment peripheral blood was obtained at initial diagnosis. Study findings and constraints: Blood also contained most expanded thyroid clonotypes above 0.001.

There are many counts of this clonotype. What it recognizes is unknown. Trimming cost V 7 bases and J 4 bases, with 16 bases left between them. The CDR3 extends over 15 amino acids. The germline V gene encodes CDR1 MNHNS and CDR2 SASEGT. Amplification of TCR beta CDR3 regions was performed using RNA transcripts as template. The HTBI primer set drove a first-round RT-PCR of the TCR CDR3. TCRdb passed the multiplex PCR reads through MiXCR, listing each CDR3 protein once. In the table there are more than 550,000 distinct CDR3 sequences, over 15% of which are singletons. With a duration under 2 months, the hyperthyroidism was newly diagnosed in patients aged 18 to 65. The sample of blood was obtained at first hyperthyroidism diagnosis (before any ophthalmopathy symptoms).

The sequenced sample was blood. This receptor was obtained from a woman aged 45-59 years with Graves' hyperthyroidism that later progressed to Graves' ophthalmopathy. V is TRBV6-1 and J is TRBJ2-2; no clear D gene. The CDR3 nucleotides are TGTGCCAGCACCAACGGGCCATACGGCACCGGGGAGCTGTTTTTT. It translates to CASTNGPYGTGELFF.